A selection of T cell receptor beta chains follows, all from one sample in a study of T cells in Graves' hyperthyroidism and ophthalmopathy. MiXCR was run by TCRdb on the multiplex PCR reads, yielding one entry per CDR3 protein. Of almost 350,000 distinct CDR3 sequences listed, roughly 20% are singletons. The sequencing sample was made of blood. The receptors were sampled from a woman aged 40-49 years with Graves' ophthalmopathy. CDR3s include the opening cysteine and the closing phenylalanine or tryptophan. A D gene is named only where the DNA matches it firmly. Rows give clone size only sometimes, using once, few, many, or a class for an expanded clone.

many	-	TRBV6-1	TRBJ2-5	CASRNPAGGETQYF	TGTGCCAGCAGGAACCCTGCTGGGGGAGAGACCCAGTACTTC
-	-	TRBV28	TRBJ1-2	CASSATSASGGARKGYTF	TGTGCCAGCAGTGCTACCTCGGCTAGCGGGGGGGCGCGGAAGGGCTACACCTTC
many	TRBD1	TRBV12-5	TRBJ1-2	CASGMDRVGYTF	TGTGCTAGTGGTATGGACAGGGTTGGCTACACCTTC
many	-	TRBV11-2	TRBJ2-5	CASSLGGIGTQETQYF	TGTGCCAGCAGCTTAGGGGGGATAGGGACCCAAGAGACCCAGTACTTC
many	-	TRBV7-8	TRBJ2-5	CASSLIVRETQYF	TGTGCCAGCAGCTTAATAGTGAGAGAGACCCAGTACTTC
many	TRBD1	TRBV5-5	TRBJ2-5	CASSYSGTGLGETQYF	TGTGCCAGCAGTTACTCCGGGACAGGGTTGGGAGAGACCCAGTACTTC
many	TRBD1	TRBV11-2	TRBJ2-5	CASSSGQGTETQYF	TGTGCCAGCAGCTCGGGACAGGGGACGGAGACCCAGTACTTC
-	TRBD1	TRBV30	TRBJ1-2	CAWSVLGTDPNGYTF	TGTGCCTGGAGTGTACTCGGGACAGACCCAAATGGCTACACCTTC
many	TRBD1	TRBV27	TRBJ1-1	CASSRQGVTTEAFF	TGTGCCAGCAGTAGACAGGGGGTAACGACTGAAGCTTTCTTT
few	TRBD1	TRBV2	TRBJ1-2	CVSSVDRGIF	TGTGTCAGCAGTGTGGACAGGGGCATCTTC
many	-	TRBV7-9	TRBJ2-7	CASRSAYEQYF	TGTGCCAGCAGATCCGCCTACGAGCAGTACTTC
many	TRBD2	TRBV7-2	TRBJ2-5	CASSLLTSGSRETQYF	TGTGCCAGCAGCTTACTCACTAGCGGGAGTAGGGAGACCCAGTACTTC
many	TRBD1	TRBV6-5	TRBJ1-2	CASRFQGAKGYTF	TGTGCCAGCAGGTTCCAGGGGGCGAAGGGCTACACCTTC
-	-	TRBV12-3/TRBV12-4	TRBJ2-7	CASSLVEFEQYF	TGTGCCAGCAGTTTAGTGGAATTCGAGCAGTACTTC
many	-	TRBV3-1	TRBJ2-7	CASSQEGHSAYEQYF	TGTGCCAGCAGCCAAGAAGGGCACTCAGCCTACGAGCAGTACTTC
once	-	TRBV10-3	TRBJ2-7	CASSESVTRSSYEQYF	TGTGCCAGCAGTGAGTCTGTCACCAGGAGCTCCTACGAGCAGTACTTC
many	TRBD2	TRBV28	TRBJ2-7	CASSLWTRKSEQYF	TGTGCCAGCAGTTTGTGGACTAGGAAGTCCGAGCAGTACTTC
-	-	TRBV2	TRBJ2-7	CASSEARGVEQYF	TGTGCCAGCAGTGAAGCTCGTGGGGTTGAGCAGTACTTC
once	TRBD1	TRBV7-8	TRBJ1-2	CASSFGTGGPYGYTF	TGTGCCAGCAGCTTCGGAACAGGGGGACCCTATGGCTACACCTTC
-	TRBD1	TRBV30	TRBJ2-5	CAWSGPGQQETQYF	TGTGCCTGGAGTGGACCGGGACAGCAAGAGACCCAGTACTTC
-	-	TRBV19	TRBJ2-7	CASSHARFGEQYF	TGTGCCAGTAGCCACGCCCGCTTCGGCGAGCAGTACTTC
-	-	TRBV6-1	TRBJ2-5	CASGSGSETQYF	TGTGCCAGCGGGTCAGGGTCGGAGACCCAGTACTTC
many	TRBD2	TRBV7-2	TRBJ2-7	CASRLAGGRRYEQYF	TGTGCCAGCAGATTAGCGGGAGGCAGGCGCTACGAGCAGTACTTC
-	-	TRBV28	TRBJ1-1	CASSFWTEMGNTEAFF	TGTGCCAGCAGTTTCTGGACAGAAATGGGGAACACTGAAGCTTTCTTT
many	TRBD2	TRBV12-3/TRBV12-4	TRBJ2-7	CASTPGTSSYEQYF	TGTGCCAGCACCCCAGGGACTAGCTCCTACGAGCAGTACTTC
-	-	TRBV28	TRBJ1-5	CASTLPRGPQHF	TGTGCCAGCACCTTACCCCGGGGGCCCCAGCATTTT
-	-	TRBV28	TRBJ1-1	CASSSWGDRTEAFF	TGTGCCAGCAGCTCATGGGGGGACCGGACTGAAGCTTTCTTT
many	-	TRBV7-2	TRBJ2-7	CASSLAGVQNEQYF	TGTGCCAGCAGCTTAGCGGGAGTTCAGAACGAGCAGTACTTC
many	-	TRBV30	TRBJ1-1	CAWSDSVSEAFF	TGTGCCTGGAGTGATTCGGTTTCCGAAGCTTTCTTT
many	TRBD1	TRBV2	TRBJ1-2	CASSRDSPNYGYTF	TGTGCCAGCAGCAGGGACAGCCCCAACTATGGCTACACCTTC
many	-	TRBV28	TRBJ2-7	CASSLVRSYEQYF	TGTGCCAGCAGCTTAGTACGCTCCTACGAGCAGTACTTC
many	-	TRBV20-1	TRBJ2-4	CSAREGVLAKNIQYF	TGCAGTGCTAGAGAAGGAGTGCTAGCCAAAAACATTCAGTACTTC
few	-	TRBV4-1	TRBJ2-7	CASSQERVSYEQYF	TGCGCCAGCAGCCAAGAACGGGTCTCCTACGAGCAGTACTTC
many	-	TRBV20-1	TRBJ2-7	CSARDRGGNTYEQYF	TGCAGTGCTAGAGATCGGGGCGGGAATACCTACGAGCAGTACTTC
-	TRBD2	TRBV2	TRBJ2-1	CASSEGFPGTSGIYNEQFF	TGTGCCAGCAGTGAAGGGTTTCCCGGGACTAGCGGGATTTACAATGAGCAGTTCTTC
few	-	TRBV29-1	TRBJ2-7	CSVEVLSGSLSYEQYF	TGCAGCGTTGAGGTACTCTCGGGATCCCTCTCCTACGAGCAGTACTTC
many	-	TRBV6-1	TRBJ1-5	CASSDPKVQPQHF	TGTGCCAGCAGTGACCCGAAGGTTCAGCCCCAGCATTTT
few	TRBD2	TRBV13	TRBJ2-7	CASSLGLSGGHYEQYF	TGTGCCAGCAGCTTAGGCCTGAGCGGGGGCCACTACGAGCAGTACTTC
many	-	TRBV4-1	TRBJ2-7	CASSQGIDEQYF	TGCGCCAGCAGCCAAGGGATCGACGAGCAGTACTTC
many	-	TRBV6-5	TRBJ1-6	CASSYSILDSPLHF	TGTGCCAGCAGTTACTCGATTTTGGATTCACCCCTCCACTTT
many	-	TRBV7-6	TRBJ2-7	CASSFSLVYEQYF	TGTGCCAGCAGCTTTTCACTCGTCTACGAGCAGTACTTC
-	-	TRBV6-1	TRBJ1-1	CASSEALSRGFGTEAFF	TGTGCCAGCAGTGAAGCTTTAAGCCGGGGTTTCGGGACTGAAGCTTTCTTT